One sample yielded the 12 T cell receptor beta chains listed below, sequenced in a study of T-cell memory formation after mild COVID-19. Each CDR3 protein is one row after TCRdb ran MiXCR on the 5' RACE reads. The sample contains approximately 250,000 distinct CDR3 sequences, 15% to 17% of which appear only once. The source material was PBMCs or a T cell subset sorted from them (not recorded which). The source of these receptors is an adult woman who had mild COVID-19 (a few samples of this study predate the infection). Cell type and time point are not known.

The chain uses TRBV12-3 or TRBV12-4 and TRBJ1-1; the D is unclear. This CDR3 has 13 residues. The V and J ends lost 3 bases and 0 bases respectively, with 5 bases between them. Here the CDR3 reads CASSFEMNTEAFF. CDR3 nucleotide sequence: TGTGCCAGCAGTTTCGAAATGAACACTGAAGCTTTCTTT.

This clonotype was seen a handful of times. V is TRBV9 and J is TRBJ1-3; D is undetermined. Germline V CDR1 and CDR2: SGDLS, YYNGEE. With 0 bases removed from V and 1 base from J, the gap between germline ends came to 11 bases. The CDR3 totals 16 residues. Written as DNA, the CDR3 is TGTGCCAGCAGCGTAGGGGATCGGAGGTCTGGAAACACCATATATTTT. This encodes CASSVGDRRSGNTIYF.

This clonotype showed up just a few times. This chain joins TRBV7-2 and TRBJ1-2, with 7 bases that match TRBD1. The V and J ends lost 3 bases and 2 bases, in that order; junction bases with no gene match: 6. The CDR3 runs 15 residues. CDR1 SGHTA and CDR2 FQGNSA come from the germline V gene. The CDR3 DNA follows: TGTGCCAGCAGCTTGATGGGACAGCCAAACTATGGCTACACCTTC. Amino acid sequence: CASSLMGQPNYGYTF.

Ten or more counts support this clonotype. The V call is TRBV20-1, the J call TRBJ1-5; TRBD1 aligns across 10 bases. CDR3 size: 17 residues. V lost 1 base, J lost 0 bases, and 6 bases stayed unmatched. The germline CDR1 and CDR2 sequences are DFQATT and SNEGSKA (reference sequence). The DNA of the CDR3 is TGCAGTGCTAGAGGGGGACAGGGGACCTATAGCAATCAGCCCCAGCATTTT. Amino acids: CSARGGQGTYSNQPQHF.

Many counts were recorded for this clonotype. This rearrangement joins TRBV5-6 to TRBJ1-2; D might be TRBD1 (6 bases). CDR1 is SGHDT, CDR2 YYEEEE, per germline. The CDR3 consists of 14 residues. V was clipped by 6 bases and J by 4 bases, with 16 bases between them. CDR3 nucleotide sequence: TGTGCCAGCACTCTCCCGGGAGGGGGCTATGGCTACACCTTC. This sequence encodes CASTLPGGGYGYTF. Complete variable domain (other parts from reference TRBV5-6 and TRBJ1-2): DAGVTQSPTHLIKTRGQQVTLRCSPKSGHDTVSWYQQALGQGPQFIFQYYEEEERQRGNFPDRFSGHQFPNYSSELNVNALLLGDSALYLCASTLPGGGYGYTFGSGTRLTVV.

This clonotype appeared a few times. The chain couples TRBV9 to TRBJ1-1, with TRBD1 matching 7 bases. This CDR3 is 13 amino acids long. With V trimmed by 4 bases and J by 7 bases, 7 bases remained unmatched. Germline assignment: CDR1 SGDLS and CDR2 YYNGEE. The CDR3 is CASSPWTGREAFF. The DNA of the CDR3 is TGTGCCAGCAGCCCCTGGACAGGTCGTGAAGCTTTCTTT.

This clonotype occurred many times. The chain couples TRBV5-1 to TRBJ2-3; D tentatively reads TRBD1 or TRBD2 (7 bases each). V was pared by 3 bases and J by 4 bases, with 12 bases between. This CDR3 has 14 amino acids. The V gene's germline CDR1 is SGHRS and CDR2 YFSETQ. The CDR3 nucleotides are TGCGCCAGCAGCTCGGGGGGACAGTCAGATACGCAGTATTTT. This translates into CASSSGGQSDTQYF.

The chain couples TRBV4-1 to TRBJ2-3; 12 nucleotides align to TRBD1. Germline CDR1 is MGHRA and CDR2 is YSYEKL. CDR3 length equals 17 residues. With V trimmed by 4 bases and J by 6 bases, 11 bases remained unmatched. The DNA of the CDR3 is TGCGCCAGCAGCCCTAGGGACAGGGGGCACGTTTGGGATACGCAGTATTTT. This sequence encodes CASSPRDRGHVWDTQYF.

This clonotype has more than one count but fewer than ten. The chain joins TRBV2 to TRBJ1-2; a possible D gene is TRBD1 (5 bases). The CDR3 is 11 amino acids. V gave up 9 bases and J gave up 2 bases, with 7 bases separating them. The germline CDR1 and CDR2 sequences are SNHLY and FYNNEI. CDR3 bases: TGTGCCAGTAAGGGGAACTATGGCTACACCTTC. Amino acid sequence: CASKGNYGYTF.

This clonotype was observed many times. V gene TRBV7-6 combines with J gene TRBJ2-3; TRBD2 matches 9 bases. The V gene end was trimmed by 5 bases and the J gene end by 5 bases; junction bases not matched to a gene: 11. The CDR3 runs to 16 residues. The V gene's germline CDR1 is SGHVS and CDR2 FNYEAQ. The CDR3 sequence: CASSPRLAVSGDTQYF. CDR3 coding DNA: TGTGCCAGCAGCCCCCGACTAGCGGTCAGCGGAGATACGCAGTATTTT. Together with reference TRBV7-6 and TRBJ2-3, the CDR3 gives the full variable domain: GAGVSQSPRYKVTKRGQDVALRCDPISGHVSLYWYRQALGQGPEFLTYFNYEAQQDKSGLPNDRFSAERPEGSISTLTIQRTEQRDSAMYRCASSPRLAVSGDTQYFGPGTRLTVL.

The chain recombines TRBV7-2 with TRBJ2-2, with TRBD1 as a possible D gene (6 bases). Germline CDR1 and CDR2: SGHTA and FQGNSA. The CDR3 runs to 14 residues. The germline V and J ends were trimmed by 10 bases and 4 bases, with 16 bases remaining between them. The CDR3 DNA reads TGTGCCACCCAGGTCGCCAGGGGCACCGGGGAGCTGTTTTTT. Its translation is CATQVARGTGELFF.

This clonotype was seen a few times. The chain couples TRBV6-1 to TRBJ2-3; no clear D gene. Trimming left V 5 bases short and J 7 bases short, with 1 base between. The CDR3 totals 9 residues. Germline-derived CDR1 and CDR2 are MNHNS and SASEGT. CDR3 bases: TGTGCCAGCAGTCATACGCAGTATTTT. The encoded protein is CASSHTQYF.